One sample yielded the 18 T cell receptor beta chains listed below, sequenced in a study of blood T cell repertoires in COVID-19. Method: immunoSEQ multiplex PCR; TCRdb's copy keeps in-frame clones and lacks some. The sample consists of about 190,000 clones, roughly 80% of them appearing once. The sample was peripheral blood. The receptors stem from a woman aged 55-75 years with COVID-19, enrolled during active disease.

V usage is TRBV6-5 and J usage is TRBJ1-1; D not resolved. The CDR3 covers 12 residues. Trimming shortened V by 7 bases and J by 4 bases, and 10 bases separated the two germline ends. Germline CDR1 is MNHEY and CDR2 is SVGAGI. The CDR3, as DNA: TGTGCCAGCATCGGGGTAGGCACTGAAGCTTTCTTT. It translates to CASIGVGTEAFF.

The chain is built from TRBV7-9 and TRBJ2-1, with TRBD1 matching 9 bases. The germline V gene encodes CDR1 SEHNR and CDR2 FQNEAQ (reference sequence). V shed 5 bases, J shed 7 bases, and the junction held 6 bases outside the gene matches. The CDR3 extends over 14 amino acids. The CDR3 loop reads CASSQGQGWNEQFF. CDR3 in DNA: TGTGCCAGCAGCCAGGGACAGGGATGGAATGAGCAGTTCTTC.

CDR3 nucleotides: TGTGCCAGCAGCTTAAATAGCGGGGTAGGCTACAATGAGCAGTTCTTC. Protein product: CASSLNSGVGYNEQFF. The genes are TRBV11-3 and TRBJ2-1; the match to TRBD2 covers 8 bases. This CDR3 has 16 amino acids. Unmatched junction bases numbered 6, after V lost 2 bases and J lost 3 bases. Germline V gene data show CDR1 as SGHNT and CDR2 as YENEEA.

This chain uses TRBV6-2 or TRBV6-3 with TRBJ2-1; 11 positions match TRBD2. This CDR3 has 16 amino acids. CDR1 and CDR2 (germline): MNHEY, SVGEGT. The V gene end was trimmed by 0 bases and the J gene end by 3 bases; junction bases not matched to a gene: 1. The CDR3: CASSYSGTSGYNEQFF. CDR3 DNA sequence: TGTGCCAGCAGTTACTCTGGGACTAGCGGCTACAATGAGCAGTTCTTC.

The V gene is TRBV7-3, the J gene TRBJ2-2; D gene ambiguous. V was trimmed by 5 bases and J by 5 bases, leaving 15 bases between them. The germline V gene encodes CDR1 SGHTA and CDR2 FQGTGA. The CDR3 consists of 15 residues. CDR3 in DNA: TGTGCCAGCAGCCCCGGTAGTTGGGCGACCGGGGAGCTGTTTTTT. Amino acids: CASSPGSWATGELFF.

This clone was counted between two and nine times. This chain joins TRBV7-3 and TRBJ2-3; 11 nucleotides line up with TRBD2. This CDR3 comprises 17 residues. Germline CDR1 SGHTA, CDR2 FQGTGA. V gave up 5 bases and J gave up 5 bases; unmatched junction bases: 12. The CDR3 sequence: CASSPKGLAGGGDTQYF. CDR3 in DNA: TGTGCCAGCAGCCCAAAGGGGCTAGCGGGGGGCGGAGATACGCAGTATTTT.

This sequence joins TRBV28 and TRBJ1-5; 7 nucleotides agree with TRBD1. CDR1 MDHEN and CDR2 SYDVKM come from the germline V gene. V shed 10 bases, J shed 5 bases, and the junction held 14 bases outside the gene matches. The CDR3 is made up of 15 amino acids. The DNA of the CDR3 is TGTGCCACCGAAGGGGGCCAGGGACGCGATCAGCCCCAGCATTTT. It codes for CATEGGQGRDQPQHF.

V is TRBV9 and J is TRBJ2-7; 8 bases match TRBD1. The CDR3 contains 16 residues. The junction had 8 bases not matched to a gene; V was cut back by 0 bases and J by 3 bases. CDR1 is SGDLS, CDR2 YYNGEE, per germline. The CDR3 nucleotides are TGTGCCAGCAGCGTAGACGATGGACAGGGATACTACGAGCAGTACTTC. Protein product: CASSVDDGQGYYEQYF.

The sample holds a few counts of this clone. The rearrangement uses TRBV11-3 and TRBJ2-7, with D perhaps TRBD2 (6 bases). CDR3 length: 15 residues. The V gene's germline CDR1 is SGHNT and CDR2 YENEEA. V lost 5 bases, J lost 2 bases, and 16 bases lay in between. This chain's CDR3 is CASSPGGAGTYEQYF. The CDR3 DNA follows: TGTGCCAGCAGCCCAGGAGGGGCAGGGACCTACGAGCAGTACTTC.

This clone is labeled medium-sized. The genes are TRBV18 and TRBJ1-3, with 9 bases fitting TRBD1. CDR1 and CDR2 (germline): KGHSH, LQKENI. The length of the CDR3 is 16 residues. V gave up 6 bases and J gave up 4 bases; unmatched junction bases: 10. The CDR3: CASSRPDRGLGNTIYF. The CDR3 nucleotides are TGTGCCAGCTCGCGCCCGGACAGGGGACTAGGAAACACCATATATTTT.

The gene calls are TRBV27 and TRBJ2-5; 7 bases map to TRBD2. The CDR3 is made up of 16 amino acids. The ends lost 3 bases at V and 0 bases at J; junction bases unmatched: 7. Germline V gene data show CDR1 as MNHEY and CDR2 as SMNVEV (reference sequence). The CDR3 reads CASSLSSGPYQETQYF. CDR3 DNA: TGTGCCAGCAGTTTGTCTAGCGGACCGTACCAAGAGACCCAGTACTTC.

The rearrangement links TRBV7-3 to TRBJ2-7, with 8 positions matching TRBD1. After removal of 4 bases from V and 4 bases from J, the junction contained 9 bases not matched to a gene. Germline V gene sequence: CDR1 SGHTA, CDR2 FQGTGA. The CDR3 is 15 amino acids. CDR3 sequence (DNA): TGTGCCAGCAGCTACGGGGCAGGGGGCGGGTACGAGCAGTACTTC. Translated, it gives CASSYGAGGGYEQYF.

Only one count was recorded for this clone. The genes are TRBV6-2 or TRBV6-3 and TRBJ2-1, with D maybe TRBD2 (7 bases). The CDR3 spans 14 residues. V lost 5 bases and J 8 bases, leaving 16 bases between the germline ends. Germline-derived CDR1 and CDR2 are MNHEY and SVGEGT. The CDR3 sequence is CASSRTRGAHEQFF. CDR3 bases: TGTGCCAGCAGTAGAACTCGGGGGGCCCATGAGCAGTTCTTC.

The chain recombines TRBV5-4 with TRBJ1-2; 10 bases map to TRBD1. Losses at the gene ends were 0 bases for V and 6 bases for J; bases not matched to a gene: 2. CDR1 SGHNT and CDR2 YYREEE come from the germline V gene (reference sequence). The CDR3 contains 14 residues. CDR3 sequence: CASSLGQGADGYTF. CDR3 nucleotides: TGTGCCAGCAGCTTGGGACAGGGGGCAGATGGCTACACCTTC.

V usage is TRBV19 and J usage is TRBJ1-1; D remains unclear. The CDR3 contains 13 residues. Looked up from germline, CDR1 is LNHDA and CDR2 is SQIVND (reference sequence). The ends were cut back, 7 bases at V and 1 base at J, with 10 bases in the middle. CDR3 in amino acids: CASKVDWNTEAFF. In nucleotides, the CDR3 is TGTGCCAGTAAAGTCGACTGGAACACTGAAGCTTTCTTT.

The chain links TRBV18 to TRBJ1-1; 9 nucleotides agree with TRBD1. Germline lookup yields CDR1 KGHSH and CDR2 LQKENI. V shed 5 bases, J shed 4 bases, and the junction held 8 bases outside the gene matches. The CDR3 is 15 residues long. CDR3 amino acids: CASSSSGTGSTEAFF. The DNA for the CDR3 is TGTGCCAGCTCATCTTCCGGGACAGGGTCCACTGAAGCTTTCTTT. The full variable domain, its missing parts supplied by reference TRBV18 and TRBJ1-1, is NAGVMQNPRHLVRRRGQEARLRCSPMKGHSHVYWYRQLPEEGLKFMVYLQKENIIDESGMPKERFSAEFPKEGPSILRIQQVVRGDSAAYFCASSSSGTGSTEAFFGQGTRLTVV.

V and J are TRBV5-1 and TRBJ1-3; tentative D call: TRBD1 (6 bases). Trimming pared 4 bases from V and 4 bases from J, leaving 15 bases between. CDR1 is SGHRS and CDR2 is YFSETQ in the germline V gene. This CDR3 is 15 amino acids long. The DNA for the CDR3 is TGCGCCAGCAGCGAAAACAGGGCCGGCGGAAACACCATATATTTT. It is translated as CASSENRAGGNTIYF. Together with reference TRBV5-1 and TRBJ1-3, the CDR3 gives the full variable domain: KAGVTQTPRYLIKTRGQQVTLSCSPISGHRSVSWYQQTPGQGLQFLFEYFSETQRNKGNFPGRFSGRQFSNSRSEMNVSTLELGDSALYLCASSENRAGGNTIYFGEGSWLTVV.

V gene TRBV3-1 (or the pseudogene TRBV3-2) combines with J gene TRBJ1-2; possibly TRBD1 for D (6 bases). The CDR3 spans 15 residues. V dropped 2 bases and J dropped 0 bases, with 10 bases sitting between them. The germline V gene has CDR1 LGHDT and CDR2 YNNKEL (reference sequence). The CDR3 DNA reads as TGTGCCAGCAGCCAAAAACAGGGCCCTAACTATGGCTACACCTTC. It encodes CASSQKQGPNYGYTF.